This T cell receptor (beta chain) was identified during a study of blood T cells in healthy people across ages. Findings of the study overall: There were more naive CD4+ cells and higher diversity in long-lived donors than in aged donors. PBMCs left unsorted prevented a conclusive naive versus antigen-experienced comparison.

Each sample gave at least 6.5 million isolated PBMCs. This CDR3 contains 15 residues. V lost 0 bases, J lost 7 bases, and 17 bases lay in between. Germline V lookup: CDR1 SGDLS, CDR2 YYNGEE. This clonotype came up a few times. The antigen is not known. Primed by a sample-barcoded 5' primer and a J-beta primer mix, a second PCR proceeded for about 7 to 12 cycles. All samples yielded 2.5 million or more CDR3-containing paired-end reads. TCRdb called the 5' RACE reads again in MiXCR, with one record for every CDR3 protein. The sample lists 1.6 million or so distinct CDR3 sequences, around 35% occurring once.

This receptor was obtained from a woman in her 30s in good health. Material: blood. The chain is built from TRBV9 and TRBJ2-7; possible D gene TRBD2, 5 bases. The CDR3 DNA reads TGTGCCAGCAGCGTAGGTCCACCGGGGTATGGGGAGCAGTACTTC. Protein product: CASSVGPPGYGEQYF.